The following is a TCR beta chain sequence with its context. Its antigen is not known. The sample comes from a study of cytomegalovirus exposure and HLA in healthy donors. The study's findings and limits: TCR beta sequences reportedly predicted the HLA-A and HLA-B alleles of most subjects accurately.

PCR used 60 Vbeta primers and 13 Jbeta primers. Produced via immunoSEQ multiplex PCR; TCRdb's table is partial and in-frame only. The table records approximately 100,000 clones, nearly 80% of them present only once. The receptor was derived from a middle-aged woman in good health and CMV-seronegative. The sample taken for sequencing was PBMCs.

The CDR3 loop reads CASSPKTSGWTNEQFF. In DNA form, the CDR3 reads TGTGCCAGCAGCCCCAAGACTAGCGGGTGGACCAATGAGCAGTTCTTC. The V call is TRBV11-3, the J call TRBJ2-1, with 10 bases matching TRBD2. Germline V gene data show CDR1 as SGHNT and CDR2 as YENEEA. The trim removed 5 bases at V and 6 bases at J, leaving 10 bases unmatched. The CDR3 is made up of 16 amino acids. Complete variable domain (other parts from reference TRBV11-3 and TRBJ2-1): EAGVVQSPRYKIIEKKQPVAFWCNPISGHNTLYWYLQNLGQGPELLIRYENEEAVDDSQLPKDRFSAERLKGVDSTLKIQPAELGDSAVYLCASSPKTSGWTNEQFFGPGTRLTVL.